A single sample is the source of the 19 T cell receptor beta chains below, sequenced in a study of vaccination effects on CD4 cells after COVID-19. Prior to sequencing, the ViraFEST assay stimulated PBMC with viral peptide pools, which expanded the antigen-specific CD4+ T cells. Following a roughly 10-day culture, CD4+ T cells were purified. None of these healthy vaccinees had been infected with SARS-CoV-2 before vaccination. Antigen specificity for these receptors is unknown. Sequencing was performed with immunoSEQ multiplex PCR; in TCRdb, only in-frame clones are kept and a portion is missing. The table lists approximately 70,000 clones, about 70% of them singletons. Here the sequenced sample was CD4+ T cells from PBMCs cultured with HCoV-NL63 spike peptides, taken before COVID-19 vaccination. All receptors come from a human donor who received a COVID-19 vaccine.

The J gene is TRBJ2-5, the V gene TRBV5-1; D is unresolved. The germline V and J ends were trimmed by 0 bases and 2 bases, with 8 bases remaining between them. The CDR3 is 14 amino acids. From germline, CDR1 is SGHRS and CDR2 YFSETQ. In nucleotides, the CDR3 is TGCGCCAGCAGCTTGGGTCTCGAGCAAGAGACCCAGTACTTC. It codes for CASSLGLEQETQYF. The complete variable domain, with remaining parts taken from reference TRBV5-1 and TRBJ2-5, reads KAGVTQTPRYLIKTRGQQVTLSCSPISGHRSVSWYQQTPGQGLQFLFEYFSETQRNKGNFPGRFSGRQFSNSRSEMNVSTLELGDSALYLCASSLGLEQETQYFGPGTRLLVL.

The chain combines TRBV24-1 with TRBJ1-2; D is unclear. The V end was cut by 1 base, the J end by 0 bases, with 11 bases between. The CDR3 totals 16 residues. The germline V gene encodes CDR1 KGHDR and CDR2 SFDVKD. The CDR3 loop is CATSDFGRVANYGYTF. The CDR3 DNA sequence: TGTGCCACCAGTGATTTTGGACGGGTAGCTAACTATGGCTACACCTTC.

The chain employs TRBV11-3 and TRBJ2-7, with 10 nucleotides matching TRBD2. Germline CDR1 reads SGHNT; CDR2 reads YENEEA. The CDR3 runs 18 residues. Losses at the gene ends were 2 bases for V and 6 bases for J; bases not matched to a gene: 16. The CDR3 DNA reads as TGTGCCAGCAGCTTATCGGAAGTCCGAGCGGGGGGGCCTCGCGAGCAGTACGTC. Translated, it gives CASSLSEVRAGGPREQYV.

The table lists this clone with a count of one. V and J are TRBV10-1 and TRBJ2-6; D perhaps matches TRBD1 (5 bases). The CDR3 contains 16 residues. Germline CDR1 reads WNHNN; CDR2 reads SYGVQD (reference sequence). V was cut by 4 bases and J by 0 bases, with 10 bases left in between. This chain's CDR3 is CASSAADSSGANVLTF. Here the CDR3 DNA reads TGCGCCAGCAGTGCGGCTGACAGCTCTGGGGCCAACGTCCTGACTTTC.

The chain combines TRBV7-2 with TRBJ2-5; the D gene could be TRBD1 or TRBD2 (5 bases each). This CDR3 contains 14 residues. The germline V gene has CDR1 SGHTA and CDR2 FQGNSA. V was trimmed by 4 bases and J by 4 bases, leaving 13 bases between them. The CDR3 DNA sequence: TGTGCCAGCAGCTCCGGGGCATGGTCAGAGACCCAGTACTTC. It specifies CASSSGAWSETQYF.

V usage is TRBV2 and J usage is TRBJ1-2; no firm D call. The CDR3 runs 15 residues. Germline V gene sequence: CDR1 SNHLY, CDR2 FYNNEI. The germline V and J ends were trimmed by 2 bases and 2 bases, with 12 bases remaining between them. CDR3 sequence: CASSERQEWNYGYTF. The CDR3 DNA reads TGTGCCAGCAGTGAACGGCAGGAGTGGAACTATGGCTACACCTTC. The full variable domain, completed using reference TRBV2 and TRBJ1-2, is EPEVTQTPSHQVTQMGQEVILRCVPISNHLYFYWYRQILGQKVEFLVSFYNNEISEKSEIFDDQFSVERPDGSNFTLKIRSTKLEDSAMYFCASSERQEWNYGYTFGSGTRLTVV.

The genes are TRBV7-9 and TRBJ2-7, with 8 bases that match TRBD2. V shed 3 bases, J shed 3 bases, and the junction held 4 bases outside the gene matches. In germline, CDR1 is SEHNR, CDR2 FQNEAQ (reference sequence). This CDR3 has 14 residues. CDR3 region: CASSFPGLDYEQYV. The CDR3 coding sequence is TGTGCCAGCAGCTTTCCGGGACTAGACTACGAGCAGTACGTC.

The chain recombines TRBV27 with TRBJ1-1; a possible D gene is TRBD1 (6 bases). The CDR3 consists of 16 residues. Looked up from germline, CDR1 is MNHEY and CDR2 is SMNVEV (reference sequence). The ends were cut back, 3 bases at V and 3 bases at J, with 17 bases in the middle. The CDR3 bases are TGTGCCAGCAGTTTCACGGGGGGCGTCGCAGACACTGAAGCTTTCTTT. Amino acid sequence: CASSFTGGVADTEAFF.

The chain is built from TRBV6-2 or TRBV6-3 and TRBJ2-7; D perhaps matches TRBD2 (6 bases). Trimming pared 4 bases from V and 6 bases from J, leaving 22 bases between. CDR1 and CDR2 from the germline V gene are MNHEY and SVGEGT. This CDR3 region has 16 residues. CDR3 sequence: CASSSLVEAGGREQYV. CDR3 sequence (DNA): TGTGCCAGCAGTTCCCTAGTGGAGGCCGGGGGACGCGAGCAGTACGTC.

This clone came up a few times. The chain joins TRBV9 to TRBJ2-3; 9 bases line up with TRBD1. The V gene's germline CDR1 is SGDLS and CDR2 YYNGEE. The CDR3 covers 15 residues. V was pared by 3 bases and J by 2 bases, with 4 bases of the junction left unmatched. This chain's CDR3 is CASSAGTGTTDTQYF. The CDR3 nucleotides read TGTGCCAGCAGCGCCGGGACAGGGACCACAGATACGCAGTATTTT.

This clone was seen just once. The chain carries TRBV20-1 and TRBJ1-2; the D is unclear. Germline V CDR1 and CDR2: DFQATT, SNEGSKA (reference sequence). The V end was cut by 5 bases, the J end by 3 bases, with 7 bases between. The CDR3 extends over 11 amino acids. CDR3 nucleotide sequence: TGCAGTGCTCCGCAGGACTATGGCTACACCTTC. It is translated as CSAPQDYGYTF.

The chain uses TRBV5-4 and TRBJ2-3; D not certain. Germline V gene data show CDR1 as SGHNT and CDR2 as YYREEE (reference sequence). V shed 2 bases and J shed 2 bases, with 9 bases lying between them. CDR3 length: 14 residues. CDR3 in amino acids: CASSLNQYTDTQYF. The CDR3 DNA reads TGTGCCAGCAGCTTAAATCAGTACACAGATACGCAGTATTTT.

The chain joins TRBV5-1 to TRBJ2-5, with 10 bases that match TRBD2. Germline V gene lookup returns CDR1 SGHRS and CDR2 YFSETQ. The V gene end was trimmed by 1 base and the J gene end by 5 bases; junction bases not matched to a gene: 14. The CDR3 extends over 18 amino acids. The CDR3 DNA sequence: TGCGCCAGCAGCTTGTTCTCTATGTCTAGCGGGGGCACGGAGACCCAGTACTTC. Its protein product is CASSLFSMSSGGTETQYF.

The V and J genes are TRBV5-1 and TRBJ2-5; D is uncertain. This CDR3 has 13 amino acids. Trimming shortened V by 5 bases and J by 4 bases, and 12 bases separated the two germline ends. The germline V gene has CDR1 SGHRS and CDR2 YFSETQ. DNA for the CDR3: TGCGCCAGCAGGGTGCCGGGTATAGAGACCCAGTACTTC. Protein: CASRVPGIETQYF.

The gene calls are TRBV6-1 and TRBJ2-7; D possibly corresponds to TRBD2 (7 bases). This CDR3 is 15 amino acids long. The V gene's germline CDR1 is MNHNS and CDR2 SASEGT. V was pared by 2 bases and J by 7 bases, with 18 bases between. CDR3 in DNA: TGTGCCAGCAGTGAATCGGGGGGCCGAACCCGGGAGCAGTACGTC. Its protein is CASSESGGRTREQYV.

CDR3 DNA sequence: TGTGCCAGCAGTACCACTACTGGGGATGAGCAGTTCTTC. Its protein is CASSTTTGDEQFF. The chain employs TRBV6-5 and TRBJ2-1; no firm D call. Germline CDR1 reads MNHEY; CDR2 reads SVGAGI. This CDR3 has 13 residues. V shed 5 bases and J shed 8 bases, with 13 bases lying between them.

The chain joins TRBV6-4 to TRBJ1-1; 8 bases map to TRBD1. CDR1 MRHNA and CDR2 SNTAGT come from the germline V gene. V gave up 7 bases and J gave up 4 bases; unmatched junction bases: 5. The CDR3 totals 13 residues. CDR3 in amino acids: CASKDRATTEAFF. DNA of the CDR3: TGTGCCAGCAAGGACAGGGCGACCACTGAAGCTTTCTTT.

This clone appeared a few times. The V and J genes are TRBV18 and TRBJ2-1; 11 nucleotides align to TRBD2. Germline V gene lookup returns CDR1 KGHSH and CDR2 LQKENI. The length of the CDR3 is 16 residues. The J segment lost 2 bases and the V segment lost 5 bases, leaving 5 bases of the junction unmatched. The CDR3, as DNA: TGTGCCAGCTCAACTACTAGCGGGGGACCCTACAATGAGCAGTTCTTC. It specifies CASSTTSGGPYNEQFF. The full variable domain, completed using reference TRBV18 and TRBJ2-1, is NAGVMQNPRHLVRRRGQEARLRCSPMKGHSHVYWYRQLPEEGLKFMVYLQKENIIDESGMPKERFSAEFPKEGPSILRIQQVVRGDSAAYFCASSTTSGGPYNEQFFGPGTRLTVL.

The chain is built from TRBV7-2 and TRBJ2-3, with D unclear. Germline V gene data show CDR1 as SGHTA and CDR2 as FQGNSA. The CDR3 totals 12 residues. V shed 4 bases and J shed 7 bases, with 9 bases lying between them. CDR3 in DNA: TGTGCCAGCAGCTCCGACACGCATACGCAGTATTTT. It is translated as CASSSDTHTQYF.